This is a list of T cell receptor beta chains from one sample in a study of response to subunit inactivated influenza vaccine. TCRdb called the RT-PCR reads again in MiXCR, with one record for every CDR3 protein. The table includes some 540,000 distinct CDR3 sequences, 20% to 25% detected once. The same sample was also studied in work on T cells expressing NK-cell markers.

Specimen: CD4+ T cells sorted from PBMCs, collected about 11 days after vaccination. The receptors were sampled from a man between 45 and 60 years old who received an inactivated influenza vaccine. Each CDR3 is given with its conserved first and last residue. D genes are given only for firm matches. The size entry is marked missing in some rows and otherwise reads once, few, many or a size class.

d_gene	j_gene	v_gene	abundance	CDR3nt	CDR3aa
-	TRBJ2-7	TRBV19	-	TGTGCCAGTAGTACAACAGGGCCCTACGAGCAGTACTTC	CASSTTGPYEQYF
-	TRBJ1-5	TRBV19	-	TGTGCCAGTGGAGATGGGGATCAGCCCCAGCATTTT	CASGDGDQPQHF
-	TRBJ1-3	TRBV3-1	-	TGTGCCAGCAGCCAAATGGGACAACCGACGGACACCATATATTTT	CASSQMGQPTDTIYF
TRBD2	TRBJ2-7	TRBV3-1	-	TGTGCCAGCAGCCAAACTAGCGGAGGCGAGCAGTACTTC	CASSQTSGGEQYF
-	TRBJ1-1	TRBV27	few	TGTGCCAGCAGTTTAGGGAGGTTTAACACTGAAGCTTTCTTT	CASSLGRFNTEAFF
TRBD1	TRBJ2-1	TRBV2	-	TGTGCCAGCAAACCGGGACAGGGCTACAATGAGCAGTTCTTC	CASKPGQGYNEQFF
TRBD2	TRBJ2-3	TRBV20-1	few	TGCAGTGCTAGAAGGCCGGCTAGCGGGAATTTAGATACGCAGTATTTT	CSARRPASGNLDTQYF
-	TRBJ2-3	TRBV5-1	few	TGCGCCAGCAGCTTGGGCAGGCAGGGAGATACGCAGTATTTT	CASSLGRQGDTQYF
-	TRBJ1-5	TRBV10-3	-	TGTGCCATCAGTGAATCAGGGGGCAATCAGCCCCAGCATTTT	CAISESGGNQPQHF
-	TRBJ1-1	TRBV12-3/TRBV12-4	few	TGTGCCAGCACCCTCGGGGGGGCGGGGACTGAAGCTTTCTTT	CASTLGGAGTEAFF
TRBD1	TRBJ1-3	TRBV7-2	-	TGTGCCAGCAGCCCAAGGGGGCCTGGAAACACCATATATTTT	CASSPRGPGNTIYF
-	TRBJ1-1	TRBV10-2	-	TGCGCCAGCAGTGAAAACCGGGACACTGAAGTTTTCTTT	CASSENRDTEVFF
-	TRBJ2-3	TRBV20-1	few	TGCAGTGCTAGAGATCGCTCGCCCAACAAAGATACGCAGTATTTT	CSARDRSPNKDTQYF
-	TRBJ2-2	TRBV6-1	few	TGTGCCAGCAGTCGAATTCCGGACTACTTAGAAGGGGGAGCCGGGGAGCTGTTTTTT	CASSRIPDYLEGGAGELFF
TRBD1	TRBJ1-1	TRBV6-6	few	TGTGCCAGCAGTCAACCGGACAGGGAAGCTTTCTTT	CASSQPDREAFF
TRBD2	TRBJ2-1	TRBV5-1	-	TGCGCCAGCAGCTTGGTTAGCGGGGGGATCGTTGAGCAGTTCTTC	CASSLVSGGIVEQFF
-	TRBJ2-1	TRBV10-3	few	TGTGCCACGAAAAGGGCTAGCACCAATGAGCAGTTCTTC	CATKRASTNEQFF
-	TRBJ2-3	TRBV29-1	-	TGCAGCGTTCGGGGAAAAGACGGGGCTAGCACAGATACGCAGTATTTT	CSVRGKDGASTDTQYF
-	TRBJ1-6	TRBV5-1	few	TGCGCCAGCAGCTTGGAACCGGGACACATTTCCTCCTATAATTCACCCCTCCACTTT	CASSLEPGHISSYNSPLHF
-	TRBJ2-7	TRBV6-2/TRBV6-3	-	TGTGCCAGCAGCCATTCGCTCGTCGAGCAGTACTTC	CASSHSLVEQYF
-	TRBJ2-2	TRBV24-1	-	TGTGCCACCAGAGGGGCTGGGAACTCCGGGGAGCTGTTTTTT	CATRGAGNSGELFF
-	TRBJ1-5	TRBV6-5	-	TGTGCCAGCAGTTGGTCAGGACATCAGCCCCAGCATTTT	CASSWSGHQPQHF
-	TRBJ2-5	TRBV7-2	-	TGTGCCAGCAGCCCCAGGGTAGGGGAGACCCAGTACTTC	CASSPRVGETQYF
-	TRBJ2-7	TRBV7-2	many	TGTGCCAGCAGCTCTTTCGCCGACTCCTACGAGCAGTACTTC	CASSSFADSYEQYF
TRBD2	TRBJ2-3	TRBV4-2	few	TGTGCCAGCAGCATACGACTAGCGGGGGCCACAGATACGCAGTATTTT	CASSIRLAGATDTQYF
-	TRBJ2-1	TRBV10-3	-	TGTGCCATCAGTGTCCCGCCCAATGAGCAGTTCTTC	CAISVPPNEQFF
-	TRBJ1-2	TRBV28	-	TGTGCCAGCAGTCAAACACGGGAAGGCTACACCTTC	CASSQTREGYTF
-	TRBJ2-3	TRBV7-8	-	TGTGCCAGCAACATAGGACTCGGAGGCTCGCTAAGCACAGATACGCAGTATTTT	CASNIGLGGSLSTDTQYF
-	TRBJ1-1	TRBV5-1	-	TGCGCCAGCAGCCTCGGAACAGGGAGCACTGAAGCTTTCTTT	CASSLGTGSTEAFF
TRBD1	TRBJ2-2	TRBV29-1	once	TGCAGCGCCCACAGGGGGAACACCGGGGAGCTGTTTTTT	CSAHRGNTGELFF
-	TRBJ2-1	TRBV15	few	TGTGCCACCAGCAGAGCCAGGGGGGTCTCCTACAATGAGCAGTTCTTC	CATSRARGVSYNEQFF